The rows below give T cell receptor beta chains drawn from one sample of a study of cytomegalovirus exposure and HLA in healthy donors. The data were produced by immunoSEQ multiplex PCR, yet TCRdb's version contains in-frame clones alone and is incomplete. Of about 150,000 clones listed, about 10% were seen once; the top ten hold 1.5% to 2%. Sequenced material: PBMCs. These receptors all come from a man aged 50 or older in good health and CMV-seronegative. CDR3s include the opening cysteine and the closing phenylalanine or tryptophan. Clone size is shown for a subset of rows, as once, few, many or a class of expanded clone.

CDR3 protein: CASSSGTGATEQYF
clone size: NA
J gene: TRBJ2-7
V gene: TRBV19

CDR3 protein: CASSSQGYEQYF
clone size: NA
J gene: TRBJ2-7
V gene: TRBV5-1

CDR3 protein: CASSLLSGGPYEQYF
clone size: few
J gene: TRBJ2-7
V gene: TRBV27

CDR3 protein: CASSIGGAGANVLTF
clone size: NA
J gene: TRBJ2-6
V gene: TRBV19

CDR3 protein: CASRPGQGNNYGYTF
clone size: few
J gene: TRBJ1-2
V gene: TRBV6-5

CDR3 protein: CASSMDGSSGRISEQFF
clone size: once
J gene: TRBJ2-1
V gene: TRBV7-3

CDR3 protein: CASGRTGFSLNTGELFF
clone size: few
J gene: TRBJ2-2
V gene: TRBV11-2

CDR3 protein: CASSLGHSYNSPLHF
clone size: NA
J gene: TRBJ1-6
V gene: TRBV27

CDR3 protein: CASSKGTEQEKLFF
clone size: NA
J gene: TRBJ1-4
V gene: TRBV6-6

CDR3 protein: CASSYGSIGGNTEAFF
clone size: NA
J gene: TRBJ1-1
V gene: TRBV6-5

CDR3 protein: CASSSFTDTQYF
clone size: NA
J gene: TRBJ2-3
V gene: TRBV7-3

CDR3 protein: CASSCSGRGYYGYTF
clone size: NA
J gene: TRBJ1-2
V gene: TRBV6-5

CDR3 protein: CASSLQGSGELFF
clone size: NA
J gene: TRBJ2-2
V gene: TRBV7-3

CDR3 protein: CASSLVHSSSYNSPLHF
clone size: few
J gene: TRBJ1-6
V gene: TRBV7-2

CDR3 protein: CASSLGLAGGLGEQYF
clone size: NA
J gene: TRBJ2-7
V gene: TRBV5-4

CDR3 protein: CASSHSTGDGASNSPLHF
clone size: few
J gene: TRBJ1-6
V gene: TRBV18

CDR3 protein: CASSLRGLREKLFF
clone size: NA
J gene: TRBJ1-4
V gene: TRBV7-6

CDR3 protein: CASSLIAGLYNEQFF
clone size: NA
J gene: TRBJ2-1
V gene: TRBV5-4

CDR3 protein: CASSLFGALAGNTIYF
clone size: NA
J gene: TRBJ1-3
V gene: TRBV7-2

CDR3 protein: CSVEEGELGTQYF
clone size: few
J gene: TRBJ2-5
V gene: TRBV29-1

CDR3 protein: CASSPSGDLSEQFF
clone size: few
J gene: TRBJ2-1
V gene: TRBV6-6

CDR3 protein: CASSQDGAGGSYNEQFF
clone size: NA
J gene: TRBJ2-1
V gene: TRBV4-1

CDR3 protein: CASSSGTSEMDTQYF
clone size: NA
J gene: TRBJ2-3
V gene: TRBV7-3

CDR3 protein: CASSYSRGQDYGYTF
clone size: NA
J gene: TRBJ1-2
V gene: TRBV6-5

CDR3 protein: CASSRGTTAYEQYF
clone size: NA
J gene: TRBJ2-7
V gene: TRBV5-1

CDR3 protein: CASSSQGGGNTIYF
clone size: NA
J gene: TRBJ1-3
V gene: TRBV5-1

CDR3 protein: CASRKTENTEAFF
clone size: few
J gene: TRBJ1-1
V gene: TRBV27

CDR3 protein: CASSSSQAEQFF
clone size: few
J gene: TRBJ2-1
V gene: TRBV7-9

CDR3 protein: CASSERMYRGRSGANVLTF
clone size: few
J gene: TRBJ2-6
V gene: TRBV6-1

CDR3 protein: CASSPPSLGLSGNTIYF
clone size: NA
J gene: TRBJ1-3
V gene: TRBV18

CDR3 protein: CASSSQGGAYEQYF
clone size: NA
J gene: TRBJ2-7
V gene: TRBV5-4

CDR3 protein: CASNPGTGNYGYTF
clone size: few
J gene: TRBJ1-2
V gene: TRBV6-4

CDR3 protein: CASSIDGTSFSYEQYF
clone size: NA
J gene: TRBJ2-7
V gene: TRBV19

CDR3 protein: CASSAPGLAGGSSSYNEQFF
clone size: NA
J gene: TRBJ2-1
V gene: TRBV5-1

CDR3 protein: CSVEHRSYGYTF
clone size: NA
J gene: TRBJ1-2
V gene: TRBV29-1

CDR3 protein: CASSPEWESGYTF
clone size: few
J gene: TRBJ1-2
V gene: TRBV7-9

CDR3 protein: CASSIPPGQPQHF
clone size: many
J gene: TRBJ1-5
V gene: TRBV19

CDR3 protein: CASSLVLAGQVTGELFF
clone size: NA
J gene: TRBJ2-2
V gene: TRBV11-2

CDR3 protein: CAISSAGPGNTIYF
clone size: NA
J gene: TRBJ1-3
V gene: TRBV10-3

CDR3 protein: CASSRRTGEKLFF
clone size: few
J gene: TRBJ1-4
V gene: TRBV7-3

CDR3 protein: CASRSGTGDYGYTF
clone size: once
J gene: TRBJ1-2
V gene: TRBV2

CDR3 protein: CAWSVRTSGRYNEQFF
clone size: few
J gene: TRBJ2-1
V gene: TRBV30

CDR3 protein: CASSQEWRSGSKDEQYF
clone size: NA
J gene: TRBJ2-7
V gene: TRBV14

CDR3 protein: CASRGTNWGDTQYF
clone size: NA
J gene: TRBJ2-3
V gene: TRBV6-5

CDR3 protein: CASSLDGESNQPQHF
clone size: NA
J gene: TRBJ1-5
V gene: TRBV7-8

CDR3 protein: CASSFGGVGGQPQHF
clone size: few
J gene: TRBJ1-5
V gene: TRBV28

CDR3 protein: CASSPVSSGNTIYF
clone size: few
J gene: TRBJ1-3
V gene: TRBV7-6

CDR3 protein: CASSFGTGANQPQHF
clone size: NA
J gene: TRBJ1-5
V gene: TRBV5-1

CDR3 protein: CASMGGGLGGYTF
clone size: few
J gene: TRBJ1-2
V gene: TRBV19

CDR3 protein: CASSTGTGIPTDTQYF
clone size: NA
J gene: TRBJ2-3
V gene: TRBV5-1

CDR3 protein: CASSSPRGSGELFF
clone size: NA
J gene: TRBJ2-2
V gene: TRBV11-3

CDR3 protein: CASSFKGRETQYF
clone size: few
J gene: TRBJ2-5
V gene: TRBV5-4

CDR3 protein: CALTGQGAFLIYGYTF
clone size: few
J gene: TRBJ1-2
V gene: TRBV30

CDR3 protein: CASSKCGAGGRGSTDTQYF
clone size: few
J gene: TRBJ2-3
V gene: TRBV21-1